Following are 21 T cell receptor beta chains from one sample sequenced in a study of T cell responses to AZD1222 COVID-19 vaccine. Sequencing used immunoSEQ multiplex PCR; TCRdb keeps in-frame clones, though not all of them. Seen here are 90,000 to 130,000 clones, roughly 89% observed once, and the top ten hold around 2.5%. Material: peripheral blood, obtained 28 days after the second AZD1222 dose. The receptor set was obtained from an adult who received the AZD1222 COVID-19 vaccine.

The chain is built from TRBV28 and TRBJ1-2; D is unclear. The CDR3 has 12 residues. Looked up from germline, CDR1 is MDHEN and CDR2 is SYDVKM. Trimming shortened V by 4 bases and J by 8 bases, and 11 bases separated the two germline ends. The CDR3: CASSSGPHGYTF. In DNA, the CDR3 is TGTGCCAGCAGTTCCGGGCCCCACGGCTACACCTTC.

The rearrangement links TRBV28 to TRBJ1-1; D ambiguous. Germline lookup yields CDR1 MDHEN and CDR2 SYDVKM. The V end was cut by 6 bases, the J end by 1 base, with 6 bases between. The CDR3 runs 12 residues. The CDR3 nucleotides are TGTGCCAGCAGGCCCGGGAACACTGAAGCTTTCTTT. Its translation: CASRPGNTEAFF.

The rearrangement joins TRBV24-1 to TRBJ1-2, with 9 bases fitting TRBD1. The CDR3 runs 13 residues. The junction had 5 bases not matched to a gene; V was cut back by 4 bases and J by 9 bases. Germline CDR1 and CDR2: KGHDR and SFDVKD. The CDR3 is CATSDPDRGRYTF. The CDR3 coding sequence is TGTGCCACCAGTGACCCGGACAGGGGCCGCTACACCTTC.

This sequence joins TRBV19 and TRBJ2-3, with D uncertain. CDR1 LNHDA and CDR2 SQIVND come from the germline V gene (reference sequence). This CDR3 contains 13 residues. V lost 5 bases and J 2 bases, leaving 8 bases between the germline ends. CDR3 nucleotides: TGTGCCAGTAGTGAGGCCCACACAGATACGCAGTATTTT. The encoded protein is CASSEAHTDTQYF. The full variable domain, rest sourced from reference TRBV19 and TRBJ2-3, is DGGITQSPKYLFRKEGQNVTLSCEQNLNHDAMYWYRQDPGQGLRLIYYSQIVNDFQKGDIAEGYSVSREKKESFPLTVTSAQKNPTAFYLCASSEAHTDTQYFGPGTRLTVL.

The chain has TRBV6-5 and TRBJ1-6; no reliable D call. The V gene lost 3 bases and the J gene lost 14 bases, with 14 bases spanning the gap. Germline CDR1 MNHEY, CDR2 SVGAGI. The CDR3 is 13 residues long. CDR3: CASSYSALRALHF. CDR3 DNA: TGTGCCAGCAGTTATTCGGCTCTAAGGGCCCTCCACTTT.

The chain uses TRBV4-1 and TRBJ2-7, with unresolved D. The ends were cut back, 4 bases at V and 1 base at J, with 5 bases in the middle. Germline V gives CDR1 MGHRA, CDR2 YSYEKL. This CDR3 region has 12 residues. Here the CDR3 reads CASSPQSYEQYF. CDR3 in DNA: TGCGCCAGCAGCCCTCAGTCCTACGAGCAGTACTTC.

The genes are TRBV6-5 and TRBJ1-4, with 9 bases lining up with TRBD1. The CDR3 extends over 14 amino acids. Trimming took 7 bases from V and 7 from J; bases not matched to a gene: 7. Per germline, CDR1 MNHEY and CDR2 SVGAGI. The DNA of the CDR3 is TGTGCCAGCATAACAGGGGGCCGGGGTGAAAAACTGTTTTTT. It encodes CASITGGRGEKLFF.

In regard to this clone: Other DNA sequences in this specimen translate into the identical CDR3. The CDR3 protein is CASSSTGANQPQHF. CDR3 nucleotide sequence: TGTGCCAGCAGTTCAACAGGGGCCAATCAGCCCCAGCATTTT. The rearrangement links TRBV6-6 to TRBJ1-5; 7 bases line up with TRBD1. Looked up from germline, CDR1 is MNHNY and CDR2 is SVGAGI (reference sequence). The trim removed 4 bases at V and 3 bases at J, leaving 3 bases unmatched. The CDR3 contains 14 residues.

The count of this clone is one. The V gene is TRBV4-3, the J gene TRBJ1-1, with unresolved D. The length of the CDR3 is 12 residues. The germline V gene encodes CDR1 LGHNA and CDR2 YSLEER. The ends were cut back, 6 bases at V and 0 bases at J, with 5 bases in the middle. The CDR3 is CASSFLNTEAFF. Written as DNA, the CDR3 is TGCGCCAGCAGTTTTCTGAACACTGAAGCTTTCTTT.

The chain joins TRBV10-2 to TRBJ2-2, with 7 nucleotides matching TRBD1. Losses at the gene ends were 8 bases for V and 6 bases for J; bases not matched to a gene: 6. Germline assignment: CDR1 WSHSY and CDR2 SAAADI. This CDR3 is 13 amino acids long. CDR3 sequence (DNA): TGCGCCAGCCGAGACAGGGTCCCCGGGGAGCTGTTTTTT. Protein product: CASRDRVPGELFF.

The rearrangement links TRBV6-6 to TRBJ1-2; D gene ambiguous. Trimming shortened V by 6 bases and J by 5 bases, and 13 bases separated the two germline ends. Germline values: CDR1 MNHNY, CDR2 SVGAGI (reference sequence). CDR3 size: 13 residues. DNA for the CDR3: TGTGCCAGCAGGGCGCCCGTCCCTTATGGCTACACCTTC. Protein: CASRAPVPYGYTF.

The chain joins TRBV7-2 to TRBJ2-3, with D perhaps given as TRBD1 or TRBD2 (5 bases each). This CDR3 has 18 residues. Germline V gene sequence: CDR1 SGHTA, CDR2 FQGNSA. Trimming removed 1 base from V and 2 bases from J, with 19 bases in between. CDR3 coding DNA: TGTGCCAGCAGCTTAGAGACCTCCCGGGACGGTTACACAGATACGCAGTATTTT. This gives the protein CASSLETSRDGYTDTQYF.

This clone was seen only a few times. V is TRBV6-4 and J is TRBJ2-1; 14 bases agree with TRBD2. Losses at the gene ends were 8 bases for V and 0 bases for J; bases not matched to a gene: 12. Germline values: CDR1 MRHNA, CDR2 SNTAGT. The CDR3 totals 19 residues. The DNA of the CDR3 is TGTGCCAGCCCCAATAGAAGACTAGCGGGGGGGAGCTCCTACAATGAGCAGTTCTTC. This translates into CASPNRRLAGGSSYNEQFF.

The CDR3: CASSPGPENTEAFF. The CDR3 DNA follows: TGCGCCAGCAGCCCGGGACCCGAGAACACTGAAGCTTTCTTT. This rearrangement joins TRBV5-1 to TRBJ1-1, with D possibly TRBD1 on 5 matching bases. Trimming removed 4 bases from V and 1 base from J, with 11 bases in between. Germline CDR1 SGHRS, CDR2 YFSETQ. CDR3 length: 14 amino acids.

The chain combines TRBV12-3 or TRBV12-4 with TRBJ1-1; D is undetermined. This CDR3 has 12 residues. Trimming left V 3 bases short and J 5 bases short, with 7 bases between. CDR3 nucleotide sequence: TGTGCCAGCAGTTTGGGAGTGACTGAAGCTTTCTTT. Protein product: CASSLGVTEAFF.

This rearrangement joins TRBV28 to TRBJ1-2; no clear D gene. Between the trimmed V and J ends, which lost 6 bases and 6 bases, there was a span of 8 bases. Germline V gene sequence: CDR1 MDHEN, CDR2 SYDVKM. This CDR3 is 11 amino acids long. In DNA, the CDR3 is TGTGCCAGCAGCTGGATGAATGGCTACACCTTC. It yields the protein CASSWMNGYTF.

CDR3 sequence: CASSLAHGLGSPLHF. CDR3 DNA: TGTGCCAGCAGCTTAGCTCATGGGCTTGGATCACCCCTCCACTTT. This chain links TRBV7-2 with TRBJ1-6; D call uncertain. The CDR3 totals 15 residues. Per germline, CDR1 SGHTA and CDR2 FQGNSA. Trimming shortened V by 0 bases and J by 10 bases, and 13 bases separated the two germline ends.

This chain links TRBV12-5 with TRBJ1-1; no reliable D call. CDR1 is LGHNT and CDR2 is FRNRAP in the germline V gene. Trimming pared 5 bases from V and 1 base from J, leaving 11 bases between. The CDR3 runs 14 residues. As DNA, the CDR3 is TGTGCTAGTGGTCCGACTCCAGCGAACACTGAAGCTTTCTTT. Encoded protein: CASGPTPANTEAFF.

V usage is TRBV3-1 (or the pseudogene TRBV3-2) and J usage is TRBJ1-1, with 8 bases identical to TRBD1. Germline CDR1 LGHDT, CDR2 YNNKEL (reference sequence). The CDR3 is 16 amino acids. Trimming at V came to 3 bases and at J to 4 bases, leaving 10 bases not matched to a gene. This chain's CDR3 is CASSQYGQGLGTEAFF. The CDR3 DNA sequence: TGTGCCAGCAGCCAGTACGGACAGGGTTTAGGCACTGAAGCTTTCTTT.

This sequence joins TRBV9 and TRBJ2-1, with TRBD2 matching 7 bases. J gave up 4 bases and V 2 bases, and 12 bases lay outside the gene matches. The germline V gene has CDR1 SGDLS and CDR2 YYNGEE. The CDR3 sequence is 17 residues long. CDR3 coding DNA: TGTGCCAGCAGCGTGGGGGACCTAGCGGTCAATTACAATGAGCAGTTCTTC. This gives the protein CASSVGDLAVNYNEQFF. The variable domain in full, completed from reference TRBV9 and TRBJ2-1, reads DSGVTQTPKHLITATGQRVTLRCSPRSGDLSVYWYQQSLDQGLQFLIQYYNGEERAKGNILERFSAQQFPDLHSELNLSSLELGDSALYFCASSVGDLAVNYNEQFFGPGTRLTVL.

The rearrangement joins TRBV5-1 to TRBJ2-6; D gene uncertain. The CDR3 runs 14 residues. Germline values: CDR1 SGHRS, CDR2 YFSETQ. V was pared by 2 bases and J by 2 bases, with 5 bases between. Here the CDR3 reads CASSLGTGANVLTF. CDR3 nucleotides: TGCGCCAGCAGCTTAGGGACTGGGGCCAACGTCCTGACTTTC.